Below, 9 T cell receptor beta chains from the same sample are listed, as sequenced in a study of blood T cell repertoires in COVID-19. TCRdb's copy holds only in-frame clones and misses some; the assay was immunoSEQ multiplex PCR. The data contain some 340,000 clones, approximately 91% of them seen just once; the ten biggest clones take up about 4%. The specimen was PBMCs or T cells enriched from blood (not recorded which). All receptors derive from a woman aged 30 to 39 who had been exposed to COVID-19.

As concerns this clone: The identical CDR3 is also encoded by other nucleotide sequences in the sample. The gene calls are TRBV6-5 and TRBJ2-7, with a weak D call TRBD1 (6 bases). This CDR3 has 14 residues. Germline V CDR1 and CDR2: MNHEY, SVGAGI. Trimming shortened V by 0 bases and J by 2 bases, and 8 bases separated the two germline ends. Here the CDR3 reads CASSYSRGTYEQYF. The CDR3 DNA reads TGTGCCAGCAGTTACTCCAGGGGAACCTACGAGCAGTACTTC.

The chain combines TRBV5-6 with TRBJ1-3; TRBD1 might be the D (6 bases). The CDR3 sequence is 14 residues long. The germline V gene encodes CDR1 SGHDT and CDR2 YYEEEE. The V end lost 2 bases, the J end lost 1 base, and 7 bases lay between the germline ends. In nucleotides, the CDR3 is TGTGCCAGCAGCTTTACAGGGTCTGGAAACACCATATATTTT. As protein: CASSFTGSGNTIYF.

The CDR3 loop reads CASSAHRVMTEAFF. CDR3 sequence (DNA): TGTGCCAGCAGCGCCCACAGGGTTATGACTGAAGCTTTCTTT. V is TRBV7-7 and J is TRBJ1-1; possible D gene TRBD1, 6 bases. CDR1 and CDR2 (germline): SSHAT, FNYEAQ (reference sequence). Trimming pared 5 bases from V and 5 bases from J, leaving 15 bases between. The CDR3 runs to 14 residues.

The chain recombines TRBV6-5 with TRBJ2-7; 9 bases line up with TRBD1. Trimming at V came to 0 bases and at J to 4 bases, leaving 7 bases not matched to a gene. Germline V CDR1 and CDR2: MNHEY, SVGAGI. The CDR3 consists of 16 residues. CDR3 protein: CASSYSTGTGKYEQYF. DNA of the CDR3: TGTGCCAGCAGTTACTCGACCGGGACAGGGAAATACGAGCAGTACTTC.

The chain combines TRBV3-1 (or the pseudogene TRBV3-2) with TRBJ1-1, with D perhaps matching TRBD1 (6 bases). The CDR3 has 15 residues. The V gene lost 2 bases and the J gene lost 3 bases, with 13 bases spanning the gap. Germline V gives CDR1 LGHDT, CDR2 YNNKEL (reference sequence). The CDR3 loop is CASSQYGTPYTEAFF. In nucleotides, the CDR3 is TGTGCCAGCAGCCAATACGGGACACCCTACACTGAAGCTTTCTTT.

V is TRBV19 and J is TRBJ1-3; weak D call: TRBD1 (5 bases). Germline V gene sequence: CDR1 LNHDA, CDR2 SQIVND (reference sequence). The CDR3 has 13 amino acids. V dropped 5 bases and J dropped 0 bases, with 5 bases sitting between them. The chain's CDR3 is CASSGASGNTIYF. In DNA form, the CDR3 reads TGTGCCAGTAGTGGGGCCTCTGGAAACACCATATATTTT.

V usage is TRBV10-3 and J usage is TRBJ2-6; 12 bases align to TRBD1. The CDR3 covers 16 residues. With 6 bases clipped from V and 4 bases from J, the junction kept 4 bases outside the gene matches. CDR1 and CDR2 from the germline V gene are ENHRY and SYGVKD. As DNA, the CDR3 is TGTGCCATCAGCTGGGACAGGGGGCGCGGGGCCAACGTCCTGACTTTC. Translation: CAISWDRGRGANVLTF.

The V gene is TRBV11-2, the J gene TRBJ2-7; 10 nucleotides agree with TRBD2. The CDR3 totals 15 residues. Germline values: CDR1 SGHAT, CDR2 FQNNGV. V shed 0 bases and J 3 bases; nucleotides not matched to a gene: 2. DNA for the CDR3: TGTGCCAGCAGCTTAGAGGCTAGCGGGGGCTACGAGCAGTACTTC. Residues: CASSLEASGGYEQYF.

The chain combines TRBV5-1 with TRBJ2-5; TRBD1 aligns across 7 bases. The junction had 7 bases not matched to a gene; V was cut back by 3 bases and J by 5 bases. The germline V gene has CDR1 SGHRS and CDR2 YFSETQ. CDR3 length: 14 amino acids. Written as DNA, the CDR3 is TGCGCCAGCAGCTCGGGACAGCCCGGGGAGACCCAGTACTTC. It translates to CASSSGQPGETQYF.